This T cell receptor beta chain came from a study of patients and donors after allogeneic stem cell transplantation. This clonotype was seen many times. TCRdb reprocessed the RT-PCR reads with MiXCR, giving one entry per CDR3 protein. The data show approximately 98,000 distinct CDR3 sequences, approximately 35% seen once. Specimen: blood, either unsorted or a sorted T cell fraction (not recorded which). This TCR was recovered from a human donor who was either an allogeneic HSCT recipient or a stem cell or donor lymphocyte infusion donor (not recorded which). It is not recorded whose cells these are; they may come from a transplant donor.

In DNA form, the CDR3 reads TGTGCCAGCAGCCAAGGTCAGGGGCGGGCCGGGGAGCTGTTTTTT. Its protein is CASSQGQGRAGELFF. The chain employs TRBV3-1 and TRBJ2-2; tentatively, D is TRBD1 (6 bases). Trimming took 1 base from V and 6 from J, leaving 12 bases between them. CDR3 size: 15 residues. Germline assignment: CDR1 LGHDT and CDR2 YNNKEL (reference sequence).